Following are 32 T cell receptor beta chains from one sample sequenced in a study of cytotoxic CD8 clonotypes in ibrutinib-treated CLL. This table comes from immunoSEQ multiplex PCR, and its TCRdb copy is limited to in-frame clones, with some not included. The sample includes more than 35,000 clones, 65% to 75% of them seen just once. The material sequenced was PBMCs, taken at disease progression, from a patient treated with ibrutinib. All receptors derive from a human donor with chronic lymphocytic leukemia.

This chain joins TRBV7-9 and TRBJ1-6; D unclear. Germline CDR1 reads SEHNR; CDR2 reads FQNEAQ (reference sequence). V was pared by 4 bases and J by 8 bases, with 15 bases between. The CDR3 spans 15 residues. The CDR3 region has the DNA TGTGCCAGCAGCTCCATTGGATTTTCGGATTCACCCCTCCACTTT. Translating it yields CASSSIGFSDSPLHF. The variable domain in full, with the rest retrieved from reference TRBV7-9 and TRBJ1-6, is DTGVSQNPRHKITKRGQNVTFRCDPISEHNRLYWYRQTLGQGPEFLTYFQNEAQLEKSRLLSDRFSAERPKGSFSTLEIQRTEQGDSAMYLCASSSIGFSDSPLHFGNGTRLTVT.

The chain's CDR3 is CASSQDLTWLSGGHPNEQFF. The DNA for the CDR3 is TGCGCCAGCAGCCAAGATCTGACTTGGTTGTCGGGGGGACACCCCAATGAGCAGTTCTTC. V gene TRBV4-1 combines with J gene TRBJ2-1, with a possible D match to TRBD2 (7 bases). CDR1 and CDR2 (germline): MGHRA, YSYEKL. The CDR3 consists of 20 residues. Trimming removed 0 bases at V and 6 bases at J, with 27 bases between.

The CDR3 here is CASRFYPRDLTNTGELFF. The CDR3, as DNA: TGTGCCAGCAGATTTTACCCACGGGACCTTACCAACACCGGGGAGCTGTTTTTT. V usage is TRBV11-2 and J usage is TRBJ2-2; D might be TRBD1 or TRBD2, each matching 5 bases. CDR1 and CDR2 (germline): SGHAT, FQNNGV. V lost 6 bases and J 2 bases, leaving 22 bases between the germline ends. CDR3 length: 18 amino acids.

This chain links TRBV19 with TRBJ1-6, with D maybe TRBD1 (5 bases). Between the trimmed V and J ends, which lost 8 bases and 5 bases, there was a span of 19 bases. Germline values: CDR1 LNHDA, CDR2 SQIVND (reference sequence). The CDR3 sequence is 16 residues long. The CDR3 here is CASSPLRGPDNSPLHF. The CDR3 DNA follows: TGTGCCAGTTCCCCGCTTAGGGGACCGGATAATTCACCCCTCCACTTT.

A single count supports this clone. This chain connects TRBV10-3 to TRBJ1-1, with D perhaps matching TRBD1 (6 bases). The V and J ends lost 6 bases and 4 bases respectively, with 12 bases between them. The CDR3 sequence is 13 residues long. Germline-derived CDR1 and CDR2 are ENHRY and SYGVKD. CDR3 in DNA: TGTGCCATCAGCACGGGACACCGCACTGAAGCTTTCTTT. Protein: CAISTGHRTEAFF.

CDR3 in DNA: TGCGCCAGCAGCCGGGACGGCCAAGAGACCCAGTACTTC. This codes for CASSRDGQETQYF. The chain couples TRBV5-1 to TRBJ2-5; either TRBD1 or TRBD2 may supply D (5 bases each). The germline gives CDR1 SGHRS, CDR2 YFSETQ. The CDR3 runs to 13 residues. Trimming took 4 bases from V and 1 from J, leaving 8 bases between them.

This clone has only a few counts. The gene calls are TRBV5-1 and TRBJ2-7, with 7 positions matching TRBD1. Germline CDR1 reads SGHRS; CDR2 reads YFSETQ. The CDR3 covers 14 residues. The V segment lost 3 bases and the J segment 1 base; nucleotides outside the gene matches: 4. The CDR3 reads CASSSNRGSYEQYF. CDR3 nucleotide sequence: TGCGCCAGCAGCTCTAACAGGGGTTCCTACGAGCAGTACTTC.

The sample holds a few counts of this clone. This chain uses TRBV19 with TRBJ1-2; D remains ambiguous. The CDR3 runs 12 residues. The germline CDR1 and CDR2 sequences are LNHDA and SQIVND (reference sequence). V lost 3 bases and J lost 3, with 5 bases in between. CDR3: CASSIRYYGYTF. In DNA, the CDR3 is TGTGCCAGTAGTATCCGGTACTATGGCTACACCTTC.

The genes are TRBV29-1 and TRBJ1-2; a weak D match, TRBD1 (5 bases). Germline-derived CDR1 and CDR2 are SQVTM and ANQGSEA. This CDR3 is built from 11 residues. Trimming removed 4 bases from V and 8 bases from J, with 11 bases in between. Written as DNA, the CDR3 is TGCAGCGTTGGGGGCGCCGACGGCTACACCTTC. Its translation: CSVGGADGYTF.

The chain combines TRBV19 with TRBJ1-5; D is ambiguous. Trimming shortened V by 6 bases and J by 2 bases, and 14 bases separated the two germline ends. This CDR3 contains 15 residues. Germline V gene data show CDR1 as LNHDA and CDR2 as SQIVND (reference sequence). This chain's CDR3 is CASSTGPGRNQPQHF. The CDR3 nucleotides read TGTGCCAGTAGCACCGGGCCTGGACGCAATCAGCCCCAGCATTTT.

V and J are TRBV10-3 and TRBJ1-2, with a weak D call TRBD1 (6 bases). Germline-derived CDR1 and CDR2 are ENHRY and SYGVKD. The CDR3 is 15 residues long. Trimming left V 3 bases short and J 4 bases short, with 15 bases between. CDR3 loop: CAISDKRTAGYGYTF. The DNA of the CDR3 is TGTGCCATCAGTGACAAACGGACAGCCGGCTATGGCTACACCTTC.

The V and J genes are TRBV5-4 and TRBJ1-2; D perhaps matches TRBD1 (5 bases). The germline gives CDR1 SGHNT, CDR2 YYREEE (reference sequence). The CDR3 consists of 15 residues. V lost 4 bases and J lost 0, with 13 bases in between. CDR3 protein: CASSGGTAPNYGYTF. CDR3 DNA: TGTGCCAGCAGCGGGGGGACGGCCCCTAACTATGGCTACACCTTC.

Here the CDR3 DNA reads TGTGCCAGCTCACAACAGGCGAACACTGAAGCTTTCTTT. It translates to CASSQQANTEAFF. The V call is TRBV18, the J call TRBJ1-1; possibly TRBD1 for D (5 bases). The germline V gene has CDR1 KGHSH and CDR2 LQKENI. V was cut by 4 bases and J by 1 base, with 7 bases left in between. The CDR3 has 13 amino acids.

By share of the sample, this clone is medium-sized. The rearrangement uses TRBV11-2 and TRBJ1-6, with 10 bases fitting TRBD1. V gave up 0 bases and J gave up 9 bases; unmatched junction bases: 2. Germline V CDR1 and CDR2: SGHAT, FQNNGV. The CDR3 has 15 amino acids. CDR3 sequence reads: CASSLEGTGVSPLHF. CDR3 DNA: TGTGCCAGCAGCTTAGAAGGGACAGGGGTTTCACCCCTCCACTTT.

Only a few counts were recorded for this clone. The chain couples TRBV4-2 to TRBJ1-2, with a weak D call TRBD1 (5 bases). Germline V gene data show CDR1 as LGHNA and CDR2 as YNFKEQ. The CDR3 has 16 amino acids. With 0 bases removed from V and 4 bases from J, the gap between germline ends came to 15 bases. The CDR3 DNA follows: TGTGCCAGCAGCCAAGATTGGCAGGGTAGAAGCTATGGCTACACCTTC. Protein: CASSQDWQGRSYGYTF.

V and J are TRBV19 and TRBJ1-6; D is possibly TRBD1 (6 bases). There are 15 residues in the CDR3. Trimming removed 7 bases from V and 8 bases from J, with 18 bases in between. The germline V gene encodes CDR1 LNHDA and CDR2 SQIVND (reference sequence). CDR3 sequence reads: CASTTRTVLDSPLHF. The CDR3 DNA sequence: TGTGCCAGTACCACAAGGACAGTCCTGGATTCACCCCTCCACTTT.

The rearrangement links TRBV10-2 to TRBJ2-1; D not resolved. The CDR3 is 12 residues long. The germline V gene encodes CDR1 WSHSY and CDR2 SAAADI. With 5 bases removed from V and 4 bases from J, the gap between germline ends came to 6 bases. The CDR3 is CASSRAYNEQFF. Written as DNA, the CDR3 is TGCGCCAGCAGTAGGGCATACAATGAGCAGTTCTTC.

The CDR3, as DNA: TGTGCTAGTGGTTCGTCGGGACTAGCATCCGAGACCCAGTACTTC. Protein: CASGSSGLASETQYF. The chain has TRBV12-5 and TRBJ2-5; the match to TRBD2 covers 9 bases. J was trimmed by 5 bases and V by 4 bases; bases with no gene match: 8. The length of the CDR3 is 15 residues. CDR1 is LGHNT and CDR2 is FRNRAP in the germline V gene.

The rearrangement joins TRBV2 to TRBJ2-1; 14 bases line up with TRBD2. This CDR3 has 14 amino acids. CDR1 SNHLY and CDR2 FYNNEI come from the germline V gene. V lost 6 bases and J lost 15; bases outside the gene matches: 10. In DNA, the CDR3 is TGTGCCAGCAGAGCCGGGACTAGCGGGGGATTGGTGTTCTTC. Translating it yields CASRAGTSGGLVFF.

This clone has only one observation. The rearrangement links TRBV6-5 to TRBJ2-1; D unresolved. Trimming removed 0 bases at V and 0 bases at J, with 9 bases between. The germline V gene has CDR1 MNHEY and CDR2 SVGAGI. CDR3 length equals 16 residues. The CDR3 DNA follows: TGTGCCAGCAGTTACTCGGCCAGCAGCTCCTACAATGAGCAGTTCTTC. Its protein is CASSYSASSSYNEQFF.

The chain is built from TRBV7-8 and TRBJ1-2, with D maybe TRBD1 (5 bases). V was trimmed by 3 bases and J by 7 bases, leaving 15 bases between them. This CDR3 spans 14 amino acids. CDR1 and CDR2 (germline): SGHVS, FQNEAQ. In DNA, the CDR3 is TGTGCCAGCAGCTTGGGGCAGGAAATGGGTGGCTACACCTTC. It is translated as CASSLGQEMGGYTF. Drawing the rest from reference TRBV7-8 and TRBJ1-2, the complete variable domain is GAGVSQSPRYKVAKRGQDVALRCDPISGHVSLFWYQQALGQGPEFLTYFQNEAQLDKSGLPSDRFFAERPEGSVSTLKIQRTQQEDSAVYLCASSLGQEMGGYTFGSGTRLTVV.

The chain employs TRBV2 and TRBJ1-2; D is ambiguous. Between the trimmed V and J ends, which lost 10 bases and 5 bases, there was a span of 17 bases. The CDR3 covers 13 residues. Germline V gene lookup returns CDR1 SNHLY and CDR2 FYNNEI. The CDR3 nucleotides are TGTGCCAATTCCCATCGGACTGGTTATGGCTACACCTTC. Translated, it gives CANSHRTGYGYTF.

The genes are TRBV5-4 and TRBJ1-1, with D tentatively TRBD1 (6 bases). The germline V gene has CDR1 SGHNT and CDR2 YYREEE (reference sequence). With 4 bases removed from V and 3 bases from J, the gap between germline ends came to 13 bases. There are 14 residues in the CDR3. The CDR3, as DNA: TGTGCCAGCAGCAAAACAGGGTATGACACTGAAGCTTTCTTT. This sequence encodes CASSKTGYDTEAFF.

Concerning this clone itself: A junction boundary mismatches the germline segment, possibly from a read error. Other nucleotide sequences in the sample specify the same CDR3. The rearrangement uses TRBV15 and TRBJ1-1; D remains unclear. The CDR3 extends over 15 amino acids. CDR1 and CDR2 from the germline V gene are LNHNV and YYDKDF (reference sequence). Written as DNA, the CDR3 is TGTGCCACCAGCAGAGACCGCCCCGCGAACACCGAAGCTTTCTTT. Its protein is CATSRDRPANTEAFF.

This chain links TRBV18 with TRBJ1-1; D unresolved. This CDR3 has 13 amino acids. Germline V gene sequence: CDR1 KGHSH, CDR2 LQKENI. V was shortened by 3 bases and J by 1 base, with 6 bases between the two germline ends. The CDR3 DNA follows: TGTGCCAGCTCACCTCGGGGGAACACTGAAGCTTTCTTT. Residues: CASSPRGNTEAFF.

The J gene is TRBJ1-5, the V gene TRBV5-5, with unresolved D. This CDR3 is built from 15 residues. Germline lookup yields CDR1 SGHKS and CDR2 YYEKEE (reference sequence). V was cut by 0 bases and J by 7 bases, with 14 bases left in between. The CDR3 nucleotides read TGTGCCAGCAGCTTGGTAGTCGGGTTGGACCAGCCCCAGCATTTT. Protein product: CASSLVVGLDQPQHF.

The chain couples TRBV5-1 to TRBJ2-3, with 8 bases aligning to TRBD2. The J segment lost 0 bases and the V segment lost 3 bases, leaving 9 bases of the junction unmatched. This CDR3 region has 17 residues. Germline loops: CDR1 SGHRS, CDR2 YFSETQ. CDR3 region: CASSSGGLAPSTDTQYF. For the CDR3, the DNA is TGCGCCAGCAGCTCCGGAGGACTAGCACCTAGCACAGATACGCAGTATTTT.

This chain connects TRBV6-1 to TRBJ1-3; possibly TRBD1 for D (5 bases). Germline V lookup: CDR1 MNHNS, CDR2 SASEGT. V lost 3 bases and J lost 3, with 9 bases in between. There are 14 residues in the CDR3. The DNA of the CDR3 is TGTGCCAGCAGTGACGGGACGGTTGGAAACACCATATATTTT. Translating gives CASSDGTVGNTIYF.

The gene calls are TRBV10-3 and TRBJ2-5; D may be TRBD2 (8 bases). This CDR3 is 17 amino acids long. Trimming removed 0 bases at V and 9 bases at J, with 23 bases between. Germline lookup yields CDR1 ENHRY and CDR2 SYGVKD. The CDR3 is CAISESAASGPQGAQYF. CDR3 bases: TGTGCCATCAGTGAGTCGGCGGCTAGCGGGCCCCAGGGGGCCCAGTACTTC.

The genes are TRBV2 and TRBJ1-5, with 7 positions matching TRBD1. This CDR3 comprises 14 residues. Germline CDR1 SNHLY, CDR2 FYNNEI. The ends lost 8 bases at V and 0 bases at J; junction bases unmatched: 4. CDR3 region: CASGQEYSNQPQHF. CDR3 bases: TGTGCCAGCGGACAGGAGTATAGCAATCAGCCCCAGCATTTT.

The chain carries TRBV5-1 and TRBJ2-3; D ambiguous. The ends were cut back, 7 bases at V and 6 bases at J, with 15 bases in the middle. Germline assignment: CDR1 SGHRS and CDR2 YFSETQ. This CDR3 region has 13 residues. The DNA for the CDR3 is TGCGCCAGCGGGTGGGCCCACGGGGATACGCAGTATTTT. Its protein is CASGWAHGDTQYF. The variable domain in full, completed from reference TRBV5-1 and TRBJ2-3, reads KAGVTQTPRYLIKTRGQQVTLSCSPISGHRSVSWYQQTPGQGLQFLFEYFSETQRNKGNFPGRFSGRQFSNSRSEMNVSTLELGDSALYLCASGWAHGDTQYFGPGTRLTVL.

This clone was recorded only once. The CDR3 is CASSIVGIPTYGYTF. Here the CDR3 DNA reads TGTGCCAGTAGTATAGTGGGGATTCCGACCTATGGCTACACCTTC. The rearrangement links TRBV19 to TRBJ1-2; D unresolved. Between the trimmed V and J ends, which lost 1 base and 4 bases, there was a span of 13 bases. The CDR3 runs to 15 residues. Germline values: CDR1 LNHDA, CDR2 SQIVND (reference sequence). Based on the CDR3 plus reference TRBV19 and TRBJ1-2, the full variable domain is DGGITQSPKYLFRKEGQNVTLSCEQNLNHDAMYWYRQDPGQGLRLIYYSQIVNDFQKGDIAEGYSVSREKKESFPLTVTSAQKNPTAFYLCASSIVGIPTYGYTFGSGTRLTVV.